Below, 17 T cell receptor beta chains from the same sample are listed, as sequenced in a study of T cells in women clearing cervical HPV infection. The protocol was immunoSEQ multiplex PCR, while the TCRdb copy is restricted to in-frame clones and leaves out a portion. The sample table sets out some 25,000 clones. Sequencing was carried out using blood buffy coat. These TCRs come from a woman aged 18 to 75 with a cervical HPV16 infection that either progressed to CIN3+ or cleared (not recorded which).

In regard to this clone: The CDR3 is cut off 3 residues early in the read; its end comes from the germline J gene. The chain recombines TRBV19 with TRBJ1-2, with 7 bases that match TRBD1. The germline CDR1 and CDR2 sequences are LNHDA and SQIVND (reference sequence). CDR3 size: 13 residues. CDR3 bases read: TGTGCCAGTAACCACAGGGGTTCAGGAGGC. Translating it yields CASNHRGSGG. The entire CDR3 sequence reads CASNHRGSGGYTF.

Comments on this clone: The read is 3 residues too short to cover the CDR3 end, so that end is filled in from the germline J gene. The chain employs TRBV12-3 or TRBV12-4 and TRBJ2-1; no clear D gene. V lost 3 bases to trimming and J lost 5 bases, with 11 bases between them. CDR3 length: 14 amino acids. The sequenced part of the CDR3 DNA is TGTGCCAGCAGTTTTTTAAGTGCTAACAATGAG. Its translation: CASSFLSANNE. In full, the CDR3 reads CASSFLSANNEQFF.

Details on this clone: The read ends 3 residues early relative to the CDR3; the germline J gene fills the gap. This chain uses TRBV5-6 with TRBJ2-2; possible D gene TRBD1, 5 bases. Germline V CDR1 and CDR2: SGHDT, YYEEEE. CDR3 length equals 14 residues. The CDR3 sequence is CASSRDSPNEKLFF. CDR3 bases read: TGTGCCAGCAGCCGCGACAGTCCTAATGAAAAG.

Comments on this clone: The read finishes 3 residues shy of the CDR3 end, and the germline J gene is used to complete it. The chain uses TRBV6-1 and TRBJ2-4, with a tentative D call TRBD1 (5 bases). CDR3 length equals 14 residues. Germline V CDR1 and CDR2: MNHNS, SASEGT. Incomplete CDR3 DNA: TGTGCCAGCAGTGATTACCCGGTTGGGGCAGGT. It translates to CASSDYPVGAG. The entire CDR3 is CASSDYPVGAGQYF.

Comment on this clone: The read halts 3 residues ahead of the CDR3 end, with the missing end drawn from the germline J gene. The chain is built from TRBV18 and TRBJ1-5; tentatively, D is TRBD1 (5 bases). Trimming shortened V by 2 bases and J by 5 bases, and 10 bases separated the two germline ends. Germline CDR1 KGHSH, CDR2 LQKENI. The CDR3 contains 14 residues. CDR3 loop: CASSPSGFDQPQHF. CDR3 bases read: TGTGCCAGCTCACCATCAGGGTTCGATCAGCCC.

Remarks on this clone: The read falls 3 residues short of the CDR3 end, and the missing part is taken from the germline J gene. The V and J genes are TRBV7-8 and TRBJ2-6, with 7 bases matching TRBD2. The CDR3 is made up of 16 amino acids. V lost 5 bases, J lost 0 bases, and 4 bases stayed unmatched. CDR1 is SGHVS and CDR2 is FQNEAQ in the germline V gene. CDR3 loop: CASSGGVSSGANVLTF. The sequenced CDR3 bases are TGTGCCAGCAGCGGGGGGGTTAGCTCTGGGGCCAACGTC.

The CDR3 here is CASSGQGAEKLFF. The DNA read from the CDR3 is TGTGCCAGCAGTGGACAGGGGGCTGAAAAG. The rearrangement joins TRBV6-1 to TRBJ2-2, with 10 bases fitting TRBD1. The read falls 3 residues short of the CDR3 end, and the missing part is taken from the germline J gene. Germline V lookup: CDR1 MNHNS, CDR2 SASEGT. This CDR3 comprises 13 residues.

CDR3 protein: CASSNGQGTHEQYF. The covered CDR3 bases are TGTGCCAGCAGCAACGGACAGGGGACGCACGAG. The chain carries TRBV5-6 and TRBJ2-7; TRBD1 agrees at 9 bases. The read terminates 3 residues ahead of where the CDR3 ends, so the germline J gene completes it. This CDR3 has 14 amino acids. With 4 bases clipped from V and 5 bases from J, the junction kept 7 bases outside the gene matches. Germline CDR1 SGHDT, CDR2 YYEEEE.

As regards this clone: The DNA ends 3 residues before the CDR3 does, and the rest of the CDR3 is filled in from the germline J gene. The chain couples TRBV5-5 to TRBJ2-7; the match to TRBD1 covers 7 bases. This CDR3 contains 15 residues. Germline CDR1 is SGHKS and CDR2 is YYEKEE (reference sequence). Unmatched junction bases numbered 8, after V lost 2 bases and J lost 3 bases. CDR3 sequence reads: CASSLPRQGNYEQYF. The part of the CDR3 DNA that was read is TGTGCCAGCAGCTTACCCCGACAGGGCAACTACGAG.

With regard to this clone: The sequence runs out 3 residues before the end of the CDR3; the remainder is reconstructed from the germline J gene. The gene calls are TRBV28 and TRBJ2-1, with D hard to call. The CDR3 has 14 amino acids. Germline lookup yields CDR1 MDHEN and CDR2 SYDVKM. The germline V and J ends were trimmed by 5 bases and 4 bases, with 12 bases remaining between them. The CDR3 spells CASSQAGGYNEQFF. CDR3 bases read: TGTGCCAGCAGTCAGGCCGGTGGTTACAATGAG.

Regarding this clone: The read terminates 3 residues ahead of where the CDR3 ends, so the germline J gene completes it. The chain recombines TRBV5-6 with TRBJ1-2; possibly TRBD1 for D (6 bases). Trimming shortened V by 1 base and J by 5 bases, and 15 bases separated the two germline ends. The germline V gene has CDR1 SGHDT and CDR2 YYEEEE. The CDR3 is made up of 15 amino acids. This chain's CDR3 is CASSLSGGLGYGYTF. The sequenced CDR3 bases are TGTGCCAGCAGCTTGTCGGGGGGCCTGGGGTATGGC.

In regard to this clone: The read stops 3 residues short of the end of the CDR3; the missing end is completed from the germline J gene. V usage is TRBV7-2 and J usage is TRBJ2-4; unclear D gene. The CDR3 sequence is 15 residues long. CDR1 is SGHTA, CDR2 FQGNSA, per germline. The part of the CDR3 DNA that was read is TGTGCCAGCAGCCAGACGAGCGAAGGTCACTATGGT. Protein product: CASSQTSEGHYG. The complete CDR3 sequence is CASSQTSEGHYGQYF.

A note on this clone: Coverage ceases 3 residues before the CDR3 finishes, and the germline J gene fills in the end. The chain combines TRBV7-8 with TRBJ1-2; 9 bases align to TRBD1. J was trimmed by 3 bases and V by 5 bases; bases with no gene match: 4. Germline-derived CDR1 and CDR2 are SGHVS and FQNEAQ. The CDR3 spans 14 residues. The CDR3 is CASSRQGGDYGYTF. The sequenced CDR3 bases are TGTGCCAGCAGCCGACAGGGGGGGGACTATGGC. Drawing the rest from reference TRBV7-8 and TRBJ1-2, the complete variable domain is GAGVSQSPRYKVAKRGQDVALRCDPISGHVSLFWYQQALGQGPEFLTYFQNEAQLDKSGLPSDRFFAERPEGSVSTLKIQRTQQEDSAVYLCASSRQGGDYGYTFGSGTRLTVV.

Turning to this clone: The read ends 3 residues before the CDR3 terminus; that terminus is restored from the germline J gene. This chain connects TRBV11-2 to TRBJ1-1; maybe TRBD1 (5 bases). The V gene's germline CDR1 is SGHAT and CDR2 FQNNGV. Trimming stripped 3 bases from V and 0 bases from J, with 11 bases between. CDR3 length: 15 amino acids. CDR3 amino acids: CASSFQTGVNTEAFF. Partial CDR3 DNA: TGTGCCAGCAGCTTCCAGACGGGGGTGAACACTGAA.

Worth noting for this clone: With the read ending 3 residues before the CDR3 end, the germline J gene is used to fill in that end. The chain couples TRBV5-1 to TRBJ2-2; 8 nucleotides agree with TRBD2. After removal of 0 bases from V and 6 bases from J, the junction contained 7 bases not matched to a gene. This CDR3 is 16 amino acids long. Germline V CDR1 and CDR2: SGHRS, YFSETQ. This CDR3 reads CASSLEAGGAAGELFF. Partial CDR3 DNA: TGCGCCAGCAGCTTGGAGGCGGGGGGCGCGGCCGGGGAG. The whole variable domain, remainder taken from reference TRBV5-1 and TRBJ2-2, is KAGVTQTPRYLIKTRGQQVTLSCSPISGHRSVSWYQQTPGQGLQFLFEYFSETQRNKGNFPGRFSGRQFSNSRSEMNVSTLELGDSALYLCASSLEAGGAAGELFFGEGSRLTVL.

CDR3 DNA (partial): TGCGCCAGCAGCTTCCGGGGGACGTTGAACACTGAA. Protein sequence: CASSFRGTLNTE. The full CDR3 sequence reads CASSFRGTLNTEAFF. This chain uses TRBV5-1 with TRBJ1-1, with D maybe TRBD1 (5 bases). The CDR3 is cut off 3 residues early in the read; its end comes from the germline J gene. The CDR3 loop spans 15 amino acids. V lost 2 bases to trimming and J lost 0 bases, with 11 bases between them. Germline V gene lookup returns CDR1 SGHRS and CDR2 YFSETQ.

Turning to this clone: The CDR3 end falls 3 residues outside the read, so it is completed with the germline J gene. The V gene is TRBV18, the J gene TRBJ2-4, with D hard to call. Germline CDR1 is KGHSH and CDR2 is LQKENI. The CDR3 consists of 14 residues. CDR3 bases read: TGTGCCAGCTCAAGAGGCGCACAGACCTATGGT. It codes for CASSRGAQTYG. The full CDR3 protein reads CASSRGAQTYGQYF.